The present entry profiles one TCR beta chain with its context. The antigen remains unidentified. The data stem from a study of post-analysis software for immune sequencing data. Overall study results and limits: Patients with multiple sclerosis recorded significantly lower normalized Chao1 diversity than controls, the study found. TRBV segments more frequent in patients than in controls numbered several and included TRBV5-6, TRBV5-1 and TRBV20-1. The authors found that F measure strongly co-clustered same-batch samples.

The CDR3 consists of 11 residues. V gave up 7 bases and J gave up 3 bases, with 7 bases separating them. Presence of unique molecular identifiers characterized the TCR beta cDNA libraries. Input populations of roughly 0.95 to 10 million T cells gave rise to approximately 500,000 cDNA molecules. TCRdb analysed the PCR reads with MiXCR anew, one entry per CDR3 protein. The table shows 650,000 to 850,000 distinct CDR3 sequences, with about half occurring only once. This receptor was obtained from a girl aged 10-17 years with multiple sclerosis. The V call is TRBV12-3 or TRBV12-4, the J call TRBJ2-7; unclear D gene. Material: blood. The CDR3 coding sequence is TGTGCCAGCACCAACGGCTACGAGCAGTACTTC. Translated, it gives CASTNGYEQYF.